A single sample is the source of the 17 T cell receptor beta chains below, sequenced in a study of blood T cell repertoires in COVID-19. Only in-frame clones appear in the TCRdb table, and some are missing; sequencing was by immunoSEQ multiplex PCR. Of about 200,000 clones in the sample, 88% were seen once. Material for sequencing was peripheral blood. The receptors originated from a man aged 18 to 29 with active or convalescent COVID-19.

V and J are TRBV14 and TRBJ1-2, with a tentative D call TRBD1 (5 bases). Germline V lookup: CDR1 SGHDN, CDR2 FVKESK. The CDR3 has 15 residues. Trimming removed 4 bases at V and 7 bases at J, with 19 bases between. This CDR3 is CASSPTRPGHAGYTF. CDR3 in DNA: TGTGCCAGCAGCCCCACCCGACCAGGGCATGCTGGCTACACCTTC.

The rearrangement uses TRBV3-1 (or the pseudogene TRBV3-2) and TRBJ2-2; 8 positions match TRBD2. J was trimmed by 6 bases and V by 1 base; bases with no gene match: 10. The CDR3 sequence is 17 residues long. The V gene's germline CDR1 is LGHDT and CDR2 YNNKEL (reference sequence). The CDR3 sequence: CASSQGVIAGRAGELFF. DNA for the CDR3: TGTGCCAGCAGCCAAGGCGTAATAGCGGGGCGGGCCGGGGAGCTGTTTTTT.

The chain combines TRBV27 with TRBJ2-1, with 8 bases aligning to TRBD2. The CDR3 sequence is 17 residues long. Germline V gene lookup returns CDR1 MNHEY and CDR2 SMNVEV (reference sequence). V shed 6 bases, J shed 4 bases, and the junction held 14 bases outside the gene matches. The CDR3 nucleotides read TGTGCCAGCAGGATGCGGACCTTCGGGGGGGGTTACAATGAGCAGTTCTTC. Its protein product is CASRMRTFGGGYNEQFF.

The chain recombines TRBV30 with TRBJ1-1; D is possibly TRBD1 (5 bases). The CDR3 runs 13 residues. CDR1 is GTSNPN, CDR2 SVGIG, per germline (reference sequence). Trimming removed 0 bases from V and 3 bases from J, with 8 bases in between. CDR3 DNA: TGTGCCTGGAGTGTCGGGGGGGACACTGAAGCTTTCTTT. Translated: CAWSVGGDTEAFF.

V gene TRBV7-9 combines with J gene TRBJ2-7, with 8 bases aligning to TRBD1. The CDR3 totals 15 residues. The trim removed 7 bases at V and 6 bases at J, leaving 14 bases unmatched. Germline V CDR1 and CDR2: SEHNR, FQNEAQ (reference sequence). CDR3 residues: CASTPAGQEDREQYF. The DNA of the CDR3 is TGTGCCAGCACCCCCGCGGGACAGGAGGATCGCGAGCAGTACTTC.

The V and J genes are TRBV11-2 and TRBJ2-1, with 9 bases that match TRBD1. The CDR3 runs 16 residues. Germline CDR1 is SGHAT and CDR2 is FQNNGV. Germline trimming cut 1 base from V and 8 bases from J; bases unmatched to any gene: 9. The CDR3 DNA sequence: TGTGCCAGCAGCTTAGGCGGGACAGGGCTTACGGATGAGCAGTTCTTC. This codes for CASSLGGTGLTDEQFF.

This sequence joins TRBV30 and TRBJ2-5, with 7 bases fitting TRBD1. V lost 5 bases, J lost 1 base, and 4 bases stayed unmatched. The CDR3 consists of 13 residues. Germline values: CDR1 GTSNPN, CDR2 SVGIG (reference sequence). CDR3 in amino acids: CAWGGQSQETQYF. The CDR3 nucleotides are TGTGCCTGGGGGGGACAGAGCCAAGAGACCCAGTACTTC.

V is TRBV27 and J is TRBJ2-7, with D possibly matching TRBD2 (6 bases). From germline, CDR1 is MNHEY and CDR2 SMNVEV (reference sequence). This CDR3 spans 13 amino acids. V was clipped by 4 bases and J by 7 bases, with 14 bases between them. The CDR3: CASSSETAGEQYF. For the CDR3, the DNA is TGTGCCAGCAGTTCCGAGACGGCGGGGGAGCAGTACTTC.

The rearrangement uses TRBV28 and TRBJ2-7; 7 nucleotides match TRBD2. Germline values: CDR1 MDHEN, CDR2 SYDVKM. The length of the CDR3 is 15 residues. The ends lost 3 bases at V and 1 base at J; junction bases unmatched: 6. Here the CDR3 DNA reads TGTGCCAGCAGTTTTGGGCAGGGAGGGTCCTACGAGCAGTACTTC. It encodes CASSFGQGGSYEQYF. The complete variable domain, with remaining parts taken from reference TRBV28 and TRBJ2-7, reads DVKVTQSSRYLVKRTGEKVFLECVQDMDHENMFWYRQDPGLGLRLIYFSYDVKMKEKGDIPEGYSVSREKKERFSLILESASTNQTSMYLCASSFGQGGSYEQYFGPGTRLTVT.

The chain uses TRBV24-1 and TRBJ1-5; 11 bases are a match to TRBD1. This CDR3 has 15 residues. Germline CDR1 is KGHDR and CDR2 is SFDVKD. The J segment lost 6 bases and the V segment lost 4 bases, leaving 4 bases of the junction unmatched. CDR3 bases: TGTGCCACCAGTGAAGCCGGACAGGGGGCTCAGCCCCAGCATTTT. It translates to CATSEAGQGAQPQHF.

The chain uses TRBV5-6 and TRBJ1-6; D ambiguous. The V and J ends lost 5 bases and 5 bases respectively, with 5 bases between them. Germline lookup yields CDR1 SGHDT and CDR2 YYEEEE. CDR3 size: 12 residues. Written as DNA, the CDR3 is TGTGCCAGCAGTGAGAATAATTCACCCCTCCACTTT. It codes for CASSENNSPLHF.

V and J are TRBV2 and TRBJ1-5, with D uncertain. The CDR3 has 13 residues. V shed 6 bases and J shed 7 bases, with 13 bases lying between them. Per the germline V gene, CDR1 is SNHLY and CDR2 is FYNNEI. CDR3 DNA sequence: TGTGCCAGCAGCCCGGAGGCTGGCCAGCCCCAGCATTTT. Protein: CASSPEAGQPQHF.

The rearrangement uses TRBV9 and TRBJ1-3; 8 bases fit TRBD1. Looked up from germline, CDR1 is SGDLS and CDR2 is YYNGEE. The junction had 13 bases not matched to a gene; V was cut back by 10 bases and J by 4 bases. The CDR3 spans 15 residues. CDR3 bases: TGTGCCCTTCGGACAGGGAAGTCGGTCGGAAACACCATATATTTT. Amino acids: CALRTGKSVGNTIYF.

The gene calls are TRBV7-9 and TRBJ2-7; D may be TRBD1 (6 bases). Trimming removed 4 bases at V and 5 bases at J, with 15 bases between. The CDR3 is made up of 14 amino acids. Germline CDR1 and CDR2: SEHNR and FQNEAQ (reference sequence). The CDR3 region has the DNA TGTGCCAGCAGCTCCCACTACCCAGGGGACGAGCAGTACTTC. The encoded protein is CASSSHYPGDEQYF.

The chain links TRBV4-3 to TRBJ2-7, with 7 bases aligning to TRBD2. The CDR3 is made up of 15 amino acids. After removal of 1 base from V and 4 bases from J, the junction contained 7 bases not matched to a gene. CDR1 is LGHNA, CDR2 YSLEER, per germline. In DNA form, the CDR3 reads TGCGCCAGCAGCCAAGGGGTAGCGGGCCTTTACGAGCAGTACTTC. It is translated as CASSQGVAGLYEQYF.

In DNA form, the CDR3 reads TGTGCCTGGAAAGAGTCAGGGTTTTCCTACAATGAGCAGTTCTTC. It specifies CAWKESGFSYNEQFF. The rearrangement links TRBV30 to TRBJ2-1; tentative D call: TRBD1 (5 bases). The CDR3 consists of 15 residues. Per germline, CDR1 GTSNPN and CDR2 SVGIG (reference sequence). The V end lost 4 bases, the J end lost 1 base, and 14 bases lay between the germline ends.

In nucleotides, the CDR3 is TGTGCCAGCAGCCGACCACAGGGGAACTATGGCTACACCTTC. Its translation is CASSRPQGNYGYTF. V gene TRBV2 combines with J gene TRBJ1-2; 7 bases line up with TRBD1. The ends lost 6 bases at V and 2 bases at J; junction bases unmatched: 6. Per the germline V gene, CDR1 is SNHLY and CDR2 is FYNNEI. The CDR3 spans 14 residues. Drawing the rest from reference TRBV2 and TRBJ1-2, the complete variable domain is EPEVTQTPSHQVTQMGQEVILRCVPISNHLYFYWYRQILGQKVEFLVSFYNNEISEKSEIFDDQFSVERPDGSNFTLKIRSTKLEDSAMYFCASSRPQGNYGYTFGSGTRLTVV.